The 6 T cell receptor beta chains presented below share a single source sample, sequenced in a study of blood T cell repertoires in COVID-19. Data came from immunoSEQ multiplex PCR; TCRdb stores just in-frame clones and leaves some out. The sample records approximately 250,000 clones, roughly 84% being singletons. Source material: peripheral blood. Receptors originate from a woman aged 40 to 50 who had recovered from COVID-19.

The chain carries TRBV7-9 and TRBJ1-4; 7 bases map to TRBD1. With V trimmed by 4 bases and J by 7 bases, 6 bases remained unmatched. The CDR3 sequence is 14 residues long. Germline V CDR1 and CDR2: SEHNR, FQNEAQ (reference sequence). CDR3 DNA sequence: TGTGCCAGCAGCTCGACCGGGACAGCTGAAAAACTGTTTTTT. Its protein is CASSSTGTAEKLFF.

The chain carries TRBV6-2 or TRBV6-3 and TRBJ2-1; D perhaps matches TRBD2 (6 bases). In germline, CDR1 is MNHEY, CDR2 SVGEGT. V was trimmed by 4 bases and J by 7 bases, leaving 11 bases between them. This CDR3 comprises 13 residues. The CDR3 DNA sequence: TGTGCCAGCAGTTTTGGAGGGTTGAATGAGCAGTTCTTC. Protein product: CASSFGGLNEQFF.

The CDR3 DNA reads TGTGCCAGCAAACTGGACAGGGGAAACTACTACGAGCAGTACTTC. This codes for CASKLDRGNYYEQYF. V usage is TRBV28 and J usage is TRBJ2-7; 9 nucleotides agree with TRBD1. The junction had 10 bases not matched to a gene; V was cut back by 7 bases and J by 3 bases. The length of the CDR3 is 15 residues. The germline V gene has CDR1 MDHEN and CDR2 SYDVKM. The whole variable domain, filled in from reference TRBV28 and TRBJ2-7, reads DVKVTQSSRYLVKRTGEKVFLECVQDMDHENMFWYRQDPGLGLRLIYFSYDVKMKEKGDIPEGYSVSREKKERFSLILESASTNQTSMYLCASKLDRGNYYEQYFGPGTRLTVT.

This clone was counted only a few times. This CDR3 reads CASSINPEYNEQFF. The CDR3 bases are TGTGCCAGTAGTATCAACCCAGAATACAATGAGCAGTTCTTC. The chain combines TRBV19 with TRBJ2-1; D is ambiguous. V was shortened by 3 bases and J by 4 bases, with 10 bases between the two germline ends. This CDR3 is 14 amino acids long. The germline V gene has CDR1 LNHDA and CDR2 SQIVND (reference sequence).

The rearrangement links TRBV3-1 (or the pseudogene TRBV3-2) to TRBJ2-1, with a tentative D call TRBD2 (5 bases). This CDR3 has 17 residues. CDR1 is LGHDT, CDR2 YNNKEL, per germline (reference sequence). The V end lost 3 bases, the J end lost 4 bases, and 19 bases lay between the germline ends. The CDR3 bases are TGTGCCAGCAGCCACCCCCGAGGATCCGGGATTTACAATGAGCAGTTCTTC. It is translated as CASSHPRGSGIYNEQFF.

The chain links TRBV27 to TRBJ1-6, with 7 bases fitting TRBD1. V was pared by 4 bases and J by 5 bases, with 2 bases of the junction left unmatched. Germline loops: CDR1 MNHEY, CDR2 SMNVEV (reference sequence). The CDR3 consists of 14 residues. CDR3 nucleotide sequence: TGTGCCAGCAGTTGGGGGACAGATAATTCACCCCTCCACTTT. Residues: CASSWGTDNSPLHF.